A single sample is the source of the 21 T cell receptor beta chains below, sequenced in a study of technical replicates of blood from several donors. Only in-frame clones appear in the TCRdb table, and some are missing; sequencing was by immunoSEQ multiplex PCR. Of about 82,000 clones listed, around 94% were seen once; the top ten hold about 0.39%. The source material was T cells isolated from PBMCs. The receptors derive from a human donor in good health.

The V gene is TRBV5-1, the J gene TRBJ2-7; 10 nucleotides line up with TRBD2. The length of the CDR3 is 14 residues. Germline V gives CDR1 SGHRS, CDR2 YFSETQ. V lost 3 bases, J lost 6 bases, and 6 bases stayed unmatched. DNA of the CDR3: TGCGCCAGCAGCTACCTAGCGGGAGAGGGCGAGCAGTACTTC. Residues: CASSYLAGEGEQYF.

The sample holds one count of this clone. The chain recombines TRBV15 with TRBJ2-1; TRBD2 matches at 8 bases. The CDR3 is made up of 16 amino acids. J gave up 5 bases and V 1 base, and 7 bases lay outside the gene matches. Germline-derived CDR1 and CDR2 are LNHNV and YYDKDF (reference sequence). The CDR3 nucleotides read TGTGCCACCAGCAGAGGTAAGGGAGCGGGAGACAATGAGCAGTTCTTC. Its protein product is CATSRGKGAGDNEQFF. The whole variable domain, remainder taken from reference TRBV15 and TRBJ2-1, is DAMVIQNPRYQVTQFGKPVTLSCSQTLNHNVMYWYQQKSSQAPKLLFHYYDKDFNNEADTPDNFQSRRPNTSFCFLDIRSPGLGDTAMYLCATSRGKGAGDNEQFFGPGTRLTVL.

This clone came up a few times. The V call is TRBV19, the J call TRBJ1-1, with 7 bases matching TRBD1. The J segment lost 6 bases and the V segment lost 5 bases, leaving 9 bases of the junction unmatched. From germline, CDR1 is LNHDA and CDR2 SQIVND (reference sequence). This CDR3 comprises 14 residues. For the CDR3, the DNA is TGTGCCAGTAGTTTTGACAGGGAGGTCGCTGAAGCTTTCTTT. Protein product: CASSFDREVAEAFF.

The chain employs TRBV6-5 and TRBJ1-5, with D maybe TRBD1 (5 bases). This CDR3 contains 13 residues. Trimming stripped 8 bases from V and 4 bases from J, with 12 bases between. The germline V gene has CDR1 MNHEY and CDR2 SVGAGI. CDR3 sequence: CASGGSRNQPQHF. In DNA, the CDR3 is TGTGCCAGCGGGGGGAGTAGGAATCAGCCCCAGCATTTT.

The chain has TRBV5-1 and TRBJ2-1, with 9 bases fitting TRBD2. The CDR3 consists of 13 residues. The V gene end was trimmed by 6 bases and the J gene end by 8 bases; junction bases not matched to a gene: 6. Germline values: CDR1 SGHRS, CDR2 YFSETQ. The DNA for the CDR3 is TGCGCCAGCACCCTTAGCGGGAGCGATGAGCAGTTCTTC. Translation: CASTLSGSDEQFF.

Regarding this clone: The junction departs from germline at one end; a sequencing error may be responsible. V and J are TRBV7-2 and TRBJ2-1; 11 bases are shared with TRBD1. The germline V gene has CDR1 SGHTA and CDR2 FQGNSA. The CDR3 length is 12 residues. CDR3 in DNA: TGTGCCAGCATCCAGCTTATGGGACAGGGGGTCTTC. Translated, it gives CASIQLMGQGVF.

The chain is built from TRBV7-6 and TRBJ1-3; 8 bases line up with TRBD1. V trimming: 5 bases; J trimming: 0 bases; junction bases outside the gene matches: 6. CDR3 length equals 16 residues. CDR1 SGHVS and CDR2 FNYEAQ come from the germline V gene. The CDR3 is CASSPDREGSGNTIYF. CDR3 DNA: TGTGCCAGCAGCCCGGACAGGGAAGGCTCTGGAAACACCATATATTTT. The complete variable domain, with remaining parts taken from reference TRBV7-6 and TRBJ1-3, reads GAGVSQSPRYKVTKRGQDVALRCDPISGHVSLYWYRQALGQGPEFLTYFNYEAQQDKSGLPNDRFSAERPEGSISTLTIQRTEQRDSAMYRCASSPDREGSGNTIYFGEGSWLTVV.

The chain links TRBV18 to TRBJ1-1, with TRBD1 matching 11 bases. CDR3 length equals 18 residues. The V and J ends lost 3 bases and 2 bases, in that order; junction bases with no gene match: 11. CDR1 and CDR2 from the germline V gene are KGHSH and LQKENI. CDR3 nucleotide sequence: TGTGCCAGCTCACCCCGACTCCAGGGACAGGGGGTAAACACTGAAGCTTTCTTT. Encoded protein: CASSPRLQGQGVNTEAFF.

V is TRBV9 and J is TRBJ2-1; 10 bases match TRBD2. V was clipped by 2 bases and J by 4 bases; unmatched bases: 3. The CDR3 spans 15 residues. CDR1 is SGDLS and CDR2 is YYNGEE in the germline V gene. CDR3 nucleotides: TGTGCCAGCAGCGTCAGCGGGAGGGGGTACAATGAGCAGTTCTTC. Its protein product is CASSVSGRGYNEQFF. Based on the CDR3 plus reference TRBV9 and TRBJ2-1, the full variable domain is DSGVTQTPKHLITATGQRVTLRCSPRSGDLSVYWYQQSLDQGLQFLIQYYNGEERAKGNILERFSAQQFPDLHSELNLSSLELGDSALYFCASSVSGRGYNEQFFGPGTRLTVL.

V usage is TRBV18 and J usage is TRBJ2-7; 8 bases are a match to TRBD1. With V trimmed by 3 bases and J by 4 bases, 5 bases remained unmatched. The CDR3 is made up of 14 amino acids. Germline assignment: CDR1 KGHSH and CDR2 LQKENI. This CDR3 is CASSPRQGAYEQYF. CDR3 DNA sequence: TGTGCCAGCTCACCGAGGCAGGGGGCATACGAGCAGTACTTC.

The rearrangement uses TRBV9 and TRBJ1-2; D possibly corresponds to TRBD1 (5 bases). The CDR3 spans 18 residues. CDR1 is SGDLS and CDR2 is YYNGEE in the germline V gene. V dropped 3 bases and J dropped 2 bases, with 23 bases sitting between them. CDR3 sequence reads: CASSATNNPRAVNYGYTF. The CDR3 bases are TGTGCCAGCAGCGCTACCAATAACCCCAGGGCGGTCAACTATGGCTACACCTTC.

The rearrangement links TRBV27 to TRBJ2-1, with D possibly matching TRBD2 (6 bases). Germline loops: CDR1 MNHEY, CDR2 SMNVEV (reference sequence). The CDR3 has 16 amino acids. Trimming took 2 bases from V and 6 from J, leaving 17 bases between them. Here the CDR3 DNA reads TGTGCCAGCAGTTTAATCGTACGGGAGATAAGCAATGAGCAGTTCTTC. Amino acid sequence: CASSLIVREISNEQFF.

The J gene is TRBJ2-7, the V gene TRBV19; D perhaps matches TRBD2 (6 bases). This CDR3 comprises 13 residues. V gave up 7 bases and J gave up 4 bases, with 14 bases separating them. Germline V CDR1 and CDR2: LNHDA, SQIVND (reference sequence). CDR3 region: CASIGGGMYEQYF. The CDR3 DNA reads as TGTGCCAGTATCGGCGGAGGGATGTACGAGCAGTACTTC.

The chain links TRBV7-2 to TRBJ1-5, with 9 positions matching TRBD1. V gave up 11 bases and J gave up 0 bases; unmatched junction bases: 14. The CDR3 spans 17 residues. Germline V gives CDR1 SGHTA, CDR2 FQGNSA. The CDR3 spells CAFETGGELDSNQPQHF. CDR3 nucleotide sequence: TGTGCCTTTGAGACAGGGGGTGAGTTGGATAGCAATCAGCCCCAGCATTTT.

This clone was detected only once. V gene TRBV14 combines with J gene TRBJ1-2; 8 bases agree with TRBD1. Germline CDR1 reads SGHDN; CDR2 reads FVKESK. The CDR3 has 15 residues. V lost 0 bases and J lost 8; bases outside the gene matches: 8. CDR3 region: CASSQDRGRSFGYTF. In DNA, the CDR3 is TGTGCCAGCAGCCAAGACAGGGGGCGGTCGTTCGGCTACACCTTC. The full variable domain, its missing parts supplied by reference TRBV14 and TRBJ1-2, is EAGVTQFPSHSVIEKGQTVTLRCDPISGHDNLYWYRRVMGKEIKFLLHFVKESKQDESGMPNNRFLAERTGGTYSTLKVQPAELEDSGVYFCASSQDRGRSFGYTFGSGTRLTVV.

The chain uses TRBV11-2 and TRBJ2-7, with 8 bases that match TRBD2. Per germline, CDR1 SGHAT and CDR2 FQNNGV. The CDR3 loop spans 18 amino acids. V lost 4 bases to trimming and J lost 7 bases; unmatched junction nucleotides: 21. Here the CDR3 DNA reads TGTGCCAGCAGCTCCTACAGGTATCCCGGGACTAGGTTCGGGGAGCAGTACTTC. This gives the protein CASSSYRYPGTRFGEQYF.

The chain has TRBV9 and TRBJ1-5; no clear D. Trimming took off 0 bases at V and 3 bases at J, with 4 bases between the two ends. The V gene's germline CDR1 is SGDLS and CDR2 YYNGEE. There are 13 residues in the CDR3. This chain's CDR3 is CASSVDINQPQHF. CDR3 nucleotide sequence: TGTGCCAGCAGCGTAGACATCAATCAGCCCCAGCATTTT.

The chain has TRBV7-3 and TRBJ2-7; D may be TRBD1 (6 bases). V dropped 0 bases and J dropped 1 base, with 13 bases sitting between them. This CDR3 has 16 residues. Germline CDR1 reads SGHTA; CDR2 reads FQGTGA. In DNA, the CDR3 is TGTGCCAGCAGCTTAACACCTACAGGGATGTCCTACGAGCAGTACTTC. Translating it yields CASSLTPTGMSYEQYF.

The chain has TRBV7-8 and TRBJ1-4; 9 nucleotides line up with TRBD1. CDR3 length equals 15 residues. Trimming cost V 5 bases and J 10 bases; bases outside gene matches: 11. From germline, CDR1 is SGHVS and CDR2 FQNEAQ. The CDR3 DNA follows: TGTGCCAGCAGCCCGGACAGGGGACGGGTTCGAAAACTGTTTTTT. It yields the protein CASSPDRGRVRKLFF.

This rearrangement joins TRBV4-3 to TRBJ2-7; 9 bases line up with TRBD1. In germline, CDR1 is LGHNA, CDR2 YSLEER. This CDR3 spans 14 amino acids. Trimming removed 8 bases from V and 0 bases from J; junction bases left unmatched: 5. This CDR3 reads CASRPTGGSYEQYF. DNA for the CDR3: TGCGCCAGCCGCCCGACAGGGGGCTCCTACGAGCAGTACTTC.

This clone was found a few times. V usage is TRBV6-5 and J usage is TRBJ1-1; D is perhaps TRBD1 (6 bases). The CDR3 loop spans 13 amino acids. The germline V gene has CDR1 MNHEY and CDR2 SVGAGI. V lost 7 bases to trimming and J lost 11 bases, with 20 bases between them. For the CDR3, the DNA is TGTGCCAGCACTAGAAACAGGGACGCGGTTGCTTTCTTT. Encoded protein: CASTRNRDAVAFF.